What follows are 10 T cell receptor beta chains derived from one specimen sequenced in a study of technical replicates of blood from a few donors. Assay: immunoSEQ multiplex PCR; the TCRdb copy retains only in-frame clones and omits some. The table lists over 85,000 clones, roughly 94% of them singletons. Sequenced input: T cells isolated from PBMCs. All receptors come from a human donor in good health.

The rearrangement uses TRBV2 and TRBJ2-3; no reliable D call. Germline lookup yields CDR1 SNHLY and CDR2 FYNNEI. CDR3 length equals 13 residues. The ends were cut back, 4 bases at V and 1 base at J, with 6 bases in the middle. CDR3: CASSVIGTDTQYF. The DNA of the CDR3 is TGTGCCAGCAGTGTAATAGGCACAGATACGCAGTATTTT.

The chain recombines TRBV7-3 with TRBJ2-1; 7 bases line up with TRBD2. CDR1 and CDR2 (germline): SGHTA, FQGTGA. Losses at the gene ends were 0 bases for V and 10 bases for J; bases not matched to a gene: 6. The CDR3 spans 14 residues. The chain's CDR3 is CASSLTGEGREQFF. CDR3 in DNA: TGTGCCAGCAGCTTAACCGGGGAGGGCCGCGAGCAGTTCTTC.

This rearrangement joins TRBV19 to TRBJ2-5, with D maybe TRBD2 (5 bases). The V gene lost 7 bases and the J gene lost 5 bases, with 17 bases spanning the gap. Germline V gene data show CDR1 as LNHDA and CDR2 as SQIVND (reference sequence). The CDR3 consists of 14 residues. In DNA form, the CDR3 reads TGTGCCAGTACATCCTCGGGGTGGTGGGAGACCCAGTACTTC. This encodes CASTSSGWWETQYF.

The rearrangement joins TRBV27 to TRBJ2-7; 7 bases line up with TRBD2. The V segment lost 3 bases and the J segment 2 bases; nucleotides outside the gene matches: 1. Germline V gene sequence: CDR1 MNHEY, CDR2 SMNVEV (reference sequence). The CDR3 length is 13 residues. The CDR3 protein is CASSLGTTYEQYF. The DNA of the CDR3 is TGTGCCAGCAGTTTGGGGACTACCTACGAGCAGTACTTC.

DNA of the CDR3: TGTGCCAGCCTCACTCATGGAGACGTCGGGCAGCCCCAGCATTTT. Translating gives CASLTHGDVGQPQHF. The chain employs TRBV28 and TRBJ1-5; D gene unclear. The V end was cut by 8 bases, the J end by 7 bases, with 21 bases between. Per the germline V gene, CDR1 is MDHEN and CDR2 is SYDVKM. The CDR3 spans 15 residues.

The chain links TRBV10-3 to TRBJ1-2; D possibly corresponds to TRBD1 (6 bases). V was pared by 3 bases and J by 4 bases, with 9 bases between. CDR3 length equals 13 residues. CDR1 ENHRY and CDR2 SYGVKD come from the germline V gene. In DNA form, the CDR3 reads TGTGCCATCAGTGACAGGGGCACCTATGGCTACACCTTC. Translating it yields CAISDRGTYGYTF.

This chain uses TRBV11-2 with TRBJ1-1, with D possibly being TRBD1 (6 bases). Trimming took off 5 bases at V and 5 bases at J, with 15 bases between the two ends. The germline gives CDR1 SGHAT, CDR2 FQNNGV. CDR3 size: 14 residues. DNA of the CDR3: TGTGCCAGCAGCCCAACATCCACAGGGACTGAAGCTTTCTTT. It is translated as CASSPTSTGTEAFF.

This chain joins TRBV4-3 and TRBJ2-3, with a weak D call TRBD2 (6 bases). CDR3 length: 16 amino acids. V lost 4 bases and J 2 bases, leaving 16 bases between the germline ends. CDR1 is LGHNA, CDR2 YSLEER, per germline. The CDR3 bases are TGCGCCAGCAGCCCCTGGATGGGAGGCCCCACAGATACGCAGTATTTT. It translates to CASSPWMGGPTDTQYF.

The CDR3 DNA reads as TGTGCCAGTAACTTACAGGGGAGGTTGAACACTGAAGCTTTCTTT. Its translation: CASNLQGRLNTEAFF. The chain couples TRBV19 to TRBJ1-1, with 7 positions matching TRBD1. The CDR3 contains 15 residues. Germline CDR1 is LNHDA and CDR2 is SQIVND (reference sequence). The V and J ends lost 7 bases and 0 bases, in that order; junction bases with no gene match: 8.

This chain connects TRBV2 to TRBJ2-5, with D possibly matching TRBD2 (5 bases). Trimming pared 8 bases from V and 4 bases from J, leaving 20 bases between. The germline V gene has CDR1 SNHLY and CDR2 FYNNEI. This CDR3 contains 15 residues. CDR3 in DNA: TGTGCCAGCTCCAAAACCGGGGTCACGGGAGAGACCCAGTACTTC. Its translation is CASSKTGVTGETQYF.